Each of the 26 T cell receptor beta chains below was sequenced from the same sample in a study of cytomegalovirus exposure and HLA in healthy donors (dated by TCRdb to 2016 to 2017). Library prep was done by the immunoSEQ multiplex PCR assay. A mixture of 60 forward primers for TCR Vbeta segments and 13 reverse primers for TCR Jbeta segments was used in the multiplex PCR. In its TCRdb copy, this immuneACCESS table keeps in-frame sequences only and misses some clones. Where compared with another copy, unresolved V genes explain less than half of these, and the others have no known cause. Within this sample are approximately 180,000 clones, with roughly an eighth of them counted one time only. The ten largest clones add up to more than 7% of the sample. The sequencing sample was made of PBMCs. Receptors were obtained from a man aged 45 to 65 in good health and CMV-seropositive.

The gene calls are TRBV6-5 and TRBJ2-7, with TRBD1 identical over 9 bases. The CDR3 spans 13 residues. Trimming cost V 8 bases and J 6 bases; bases outside gene matches: 8. The V gene's germline CDR1 is MNHEY and CDR2 SVGAGI. The CDR3 sequence: CASLSGTGFEQYF. CDR3 bases: TGTGCCAGCCTTAGTGGGACAGGGTTCGAGCAGTACTTC.

The chain uses TRBV29-1 and TRBJ2-7; 10 nucleotides line up with TRBD1. V dropped 6 bases and J dropped 2; count of bases not matched to a gene: 4. Germline-derived CDR1 and CDR2 are SQVTM and ANQGSEA. The CDR3 loop spans 13 amino acids. The CDR3, as DNA: TGCAGCGTCCCGGGACAGGGGACCTACGAGCAGTACTTC. It specifies CSVPGQGTYEQYF.

This chain uses TRBV14 with TRBJ2-7; 7 bases map to TRBD1. V lost 5 bases, J lost 3 bases, and 13 bases stayed unmatched. There are 16 residues in the CDR3. The germline gives CDR1 SGHDN, CDR2 FVKESK. Here the CDR3 reads CASSKAFRGIIYEQYF. CDR3 coding DNA: TGTGCCAGCAGCAAAGCTTTCAGGGGGATAATCTACGAGCAGTACTTC. The variable domain in full, completed from reference TRBV14 and TRBJ2-7, reads EAGVTQFPSHSVIEKGQTVTLRCDPISGHDNLYWYRRVMGKEIKFLLHFVKESKQDESGMPNNRFLAERTGGTYSTLKVQPAELEDSGVYFCASSKAFRGIIYEQYFGPGTRLTVT.

The V and J genes are TRBV6-6 and TRBJ1-2, with TRBD1 matching over 7 bases. The CDR3 covers 13 residues. Per germline, CDR1 MNHNY and CDR2 SVGAGI (reference sequence). Germline trimming cut 6 bases from V and 2 bases from J; bases unmatched to any gene: 3. The DNA of the CDR3 is TGTGCCAGCAGGCCGACAGGGAACTATGGCTACACCTTC. As protein: CASRPTGNYGYTF.

The chain joins TRBV15 to TRBJ2-7, with D possibly matching TRBD1 (5 bases). In germline, CDR1 is LNHNV, CDR2 YYDKDF (reference sequence). Trimming removed 1 base from V and 5 bases from J, with 15 bases in between. The CDR3 spans 15 residues. In nucleotides, the CDR3 is TGTGCCACCAGCAGAGTTCGATTAGGGGCCCACGAGCAGTACGTC. Translating it yields CATSRVRLGAHEQYV.

CDR3 sequence: CASSPPGRVYEQYF. The CDR3 DNA sequence: TGTGCCAGCAGCCCTCCCGGGAGGGTCTACGAGCAGTACTTC. The rearrangement joins TRBV21-1 to TRBJ2-7; no check of the table's D call, TRBD2, against the DNA was made. TRBV21-1 is described as a pseudogene. This CDR3 is 14 amino acids long.

The V gene is TRBV7-9, the J gene TRBJ2-3; D might be TRBD2 (5 bases). The CDR3 loop spans 15 amino acids. V was trimmed by 0 bases and J by 2 bases, leaving 9 bases between them. Germline assignment: CDR1 SEHNR and CDR2 FQNEAQ (reference sequence). The CDR3 DNA follows: TGTGCCAGCAGCTTAGCGTGGACTTACACAGATACGCAGTATTTT. The encoded protein is CASSLAWTYTDTQYF.

This clone turned up a few times. The chain has TRBV7-9 and TRBJ1-3; D not certain. V was shortened by 5 bases and J by 3 bases, with 14 bases between the two germline ends. Germline V gene sequence: CDR1 SEHNR, CDR2 FQNEAQ (reference sequence). The CDR3 extends over 15 amino acids. This CDR3 is CASSPPQRFGNTIYF. The CDR3 DNA is TGTGCCAGCAGCCCACCACAGAGATTTGGAAACACCATATATTTT.

V and J are TRBV9 and TRBJ1-5; TRBD1 aligns across 7 bases. The germline V gene has CDR1 SGDLS and CDR2 YYNGEE. V was pared by 4 bases and J by 0 bases, with 1 base of the junction left unmatched. The CDR3 loop spans 14 amino acids. The CDR3 region has the DNA TGTGCCAGCAGCCCAGGGGGTAGCAATCAGCCCCAGCATTTT. This gives the protein CASSPGGSNQPQHF.

V is TRBV7-9 and J is TRBJ1-1; possibly TRBD1 for D (5 bases). The CDR3 spans 14 residues. CDR1 is SEHNR and CDR2 is FQNEAQ in the germline V gene (reference sequence). V was shortened by 2 bases and J by 7 bases, with 14 bases between the two germline ends. DNA for the CDR3: TGTGCCAGCAGCTTAAGGAGGGGACGGCTTGAAGCTTTCTTT. Residues: CASSLRRGRLEAFF.

CDR3 amino acids: CARSQWTELAKNIQYF. CDR3 DNA sequence: TGTGCCAGAAGCCAGTGGACAGAACTAGCCAAAAACATTCAGTACTTC. The chain has TRBV5-3 and TRBJ2-4; tentatively, D is TRBD1 (6 bases). TRBV5-3 is an open reading frame whose function is uncertain. Deletions cut 4 bases from V and 0 bases from J, with 14 bases between. CDR3 size: 16 residues.

This clone has just a few counts. This sequence joins TRBV11-2 and TRBJ1-1, with 8 bases fitting TRBD1. Trimming removed 5 bases from V and 1 base from J; junction bases left unmatched: 6. The CDR3 length is 15 residues. CDR1 is SGHAT, CDR2 FQNNGV, per germline. As DNA, the CDR3 is TGTGCCAGCAGCCCTATAGACAGGGGGAACACTGAAGCTTTCTTT. It is translated as CASSPIDRGNTEAFF.

J is TRBJ1-6 and V is TRBV30; tentative D call: TRBD1 (5 bases). The CDR3 has 15 amino acids. V was shortened by 1 base and J by 7 bases, with 14 bases between the two germline ends. The germline CDR1 and CDR2 sequences are GTSNPN and SVGIG (reference sequence). The CDR3 protein is CAWSGSQGGNSPLHF. CDR3 coding DNA: TGTGCCTGGAGTGGGTCTCAGGGTGGCAATTCACCCCTCCACTTT.

About this clone itself: At the DNA level, this CDR3 is encoded by other sequences in the same sample as well. The chain has TRBV6-6 and TRBJ2-3, with 7 bases matching TRBD1. CDR3 length: 15 amino acids. Germline-derived CDR1 and CDR2 are MNHNY and SVGAGI (reference sequence). The junction had 7 bases not matched to a gene; V was cut back by 6 bases and J by 1 base. In nucleotides, the CDR3 is TGTGCCAGCAGCCCCCGGGACAGAGGCACAGATACGCAGTATTTT. Its translation is CASSPRDRGTDTQYF.

The chain recombines TRBV9 with TRBJ2-3; 7 nucleotides align to TRBD2. The CDR3 runs to 16 residues. The germline CDR1 and CDR2 sequences are SGDLS and YYNGEE. With 2 bases clipped from V and 0 bases from J, the junction kept 6 bases outside the gene matches. CDR3 loop: CASSVASGASTDTQYF. The CDR3 DNA reads as TGTGCCAGCAGCGTCGCTAGCGGAGCTAGCACAGATACGCAGTATTTT.

In this sample, this clone turned up a few times. The V and J genes are TRBV23-1 and TRBJ2-7; D is possibly TRBD1 (5 bases). TRBV23-1 has ORF status, its function being uncertain. This CDR3 is built from 13 residues. The germline V and J ends were trimmed by 4 bases and 1 base, with 8 bases remaining between them. CDR3 DNA sequence: TGCGCCAGCAGTCCCCCAGGGTCCTACGAGCAGTACGTC. Its translation: CASSPPGSYEQYV.

The V and J genes are TRBV6-1 and TRBJ2-7; 9 bases map to TRBD1. After removal of 6 bases from V and 2 bases from J, the junction contained 5 bases not matched to a gene. CDR1 is MNHNS and CDR2 is SASEGT in the germline V gene. This CDR3 has 14 amino acids. CDR3: CASRQGAVPYEQYV. CDR3 sequence (DNA): TGTGCCAGCAGACAGGGGGCAGTTCCCTACGAGCAGTACGTC.

This clone was observed a handful of times. The V gene is TRBV6-1, the J gene TRBJ2-1, with a tentative D call TRBD2 (5 bases). The V gene's germline CDR1 is MNHNS and CDR2 SASEGT. Deletions cut 7 bases from V and 8 bases from J, with 18 bases between. This CDR3 contains 14 residues. The CDR3 here is CASKAPTRRYEQFF. The DNA of the CDR3 is TGTGCCAGCAAGGCGCCGACCCGGAGGTATGAGCAGTTCTTC.

With regard to this clone: The junction differs from germline at one of its ends, possibly a read error. This chain joins TRBV7-7 and TRBJ2-7; possible D gene TRBD1, 6 bases. CDR1 SSHAT and CDR2 FNYEAQ come from the germline V gene (reference sequence). The CDR3 runs to 15 residues. The CDR3 region is CASSLAPGTSYEQYF. The CDR3, as DNA: TGTGCTAGCAGCTTGGCGCCTGGGACATCCTACGAGCAGTACTTC.

This clone was seen a handful of times. The chain uses TRBV19 and TRBJ1-4; TRBD1 agrees at 8 bases. Losses at the gene ends were 5 bases for V and 7 bases for J; bases not matched to a gene: 9. The CDR3 covers 15 residues. Germline CDR1 is LNHDA and CDR2 is SQIVND (reference sequence). The CDR3 loop reads CASSLTRGQSEKLFF. CDR3 DNA: TGTGCCAGTAGTCTCACCAGGGGGCAATCTGAAAAACTGTTTTTT.

The chain recombines TRBV7-9 with TRBJ2-2; 7 bases fit TRBD1. Trimming at V came to 5 bases and at J to 1 base, leaving 7 bases not matched to a gene. The CDR3 covers 16 residues. Germline values: CDR1 SEHNR, CDR2 FQNEAQ (reference sequence). The CDR3 coding sequence is TGTGCCAGCAGCCCTCGACAGGGCCTGAACACCGGGGAGCTGTTTTTT. This sequence encodes CASSPRQGLNTGELFF.

This chain links TRBV19 with TRBJ1-2, with D unresolved. Germline V lookup: CDR1 LNHDA, CDR2 SQIVND (reference sequence). This CDR3 is built from 13 residues. With 6 bases removed from V and 4 bases from J, the gap between germline ends came to 12 bases. CDR3 loop: CASRAGIGYGYTF. For the CDR3, the DNA is TGTGCCAGTAGGGCGGGCATCGGCTATGGCTACACCTTC.

This clone showed up just a few times. This sequence joins TRBV28 and TRBJ1-2; D call uncertain. The CDR3 is made up of 13 amino acids. Germline V gene lookup returns CDR1 MDHEN and CDR2 SYDVKM. Trimming removed 4 bases from V and 2 bases from J, with 8 bases in between. CDR3 DNA sequence: TGTGCCAGCAGTTCGGCGGGGAACTATGGCTACACCTTC. Amino acids: CASSSAGNYGYTF.

The sample holds a few counts of this clone. The CDR3 DNA reads as TGTGCCAGCAGCCGGACAGGGTCTCGCGGAAACACCATATATTTT. This translates into CASSRTGSRGNTIYF. This chain links TRBV6-6 with TRBJ1-3; 8 bases agree with TRBD1. The CDR3 covers 15 residues. Germline values: CDR1 MNHNY, CDR2 SVGAGI (reference sequence). Trimming took 6 bases from V and 4 from J; bases not matched to a gene: 8.

The chain has TRBV7-2 and TRBJ1-6; D call uncertain. V was pared by 1 base and J by 9 bases, with 7 bases between. The CDR3 runs 13 residues. Germline lookup yields CDR1 SGHTA and CDR2 FQGNSA. CDR3 sequence: CASSLVQVSPLHF. The CDR3 DNA sequence: TGTGCCAGCAGCTTAGTTCAGGTTTCACCCCTCCACTTT. Full variable domain (remainder filled in from reference TRBV7-2 and TRBJ1-6): GAGVSQSPSNKVTEKGKDVELRCDPISGHTALYWYRQSLGQGLEFLIYFQGNSAPDKSGLPSDRFSAERTGGSVSTLTIQRTQQEDSAVYLCASSLVQVSPLHFGNGTRLTVT.

Remarks on this clone: This same CDR3 is encoded by further DNA sequences in the sample. CDR3 coding DNA: TGCGCCAGCAGCTCACAGGGGAACACTGAAGCTTTCTTT. Amino acids: CASSSQGNTEAFF. The J gene is TRBJ1-1, the V gene TRBV5-1, with D perhaps matching TRBD1 (6 bases). This CDR3 is built from 13 residues. Trimming shortened V by 3 bases and J by 1 base, and 7 bases separated the two germline ends. Germline V gene lookup returns CDR1 SGHRS and CDR2 YFSETQ.